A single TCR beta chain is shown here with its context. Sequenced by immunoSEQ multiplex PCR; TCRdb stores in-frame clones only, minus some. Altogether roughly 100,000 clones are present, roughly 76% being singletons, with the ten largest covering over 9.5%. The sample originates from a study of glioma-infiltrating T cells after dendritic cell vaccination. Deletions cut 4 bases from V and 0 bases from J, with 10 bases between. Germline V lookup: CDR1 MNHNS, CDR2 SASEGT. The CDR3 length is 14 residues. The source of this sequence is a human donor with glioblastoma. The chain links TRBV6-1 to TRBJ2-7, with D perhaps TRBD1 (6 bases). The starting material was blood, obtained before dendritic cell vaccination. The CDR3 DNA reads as TGTGCCAGCAGTGCAGACAGGAGCTCCTACGAGCAGTACTTC. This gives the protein CASSADRSSYEQYF.